This T cell receptor (beta chain) was captured in a study of cytomegalovirus exposure and HLA in healthy donors. TCRdb's copy holds only in-frame clones and misses some; the assay was immunoSEQ multiplex PCR. The data show 55,000 to 75,000 clones, with 96% seen just once and approximately 1.2% held by the top ten. In this sample, this clone is medium-sized. Other nucleotide sequences from this sample produce the same CDR3. Trimming cost V 6 bases and J 4 bases; bases outside gene matches: 2. Germline loops: CDR1 MNHEY, CDR2 SMNVEV (reference sequence). This CDR3 comprises 12 residues. The V gene is TRBV27, the J gene TRBJ1-1, with TRBD1 matching 7 bases. The specimen was PBMCs. The clonotype comes from a woman aged 18 to 35 in good health and CMV-seronegative. This chain's CDR3 is CASRTGSTEAFF. The CDR3 DNA follows: TGTGCCAGCAGGACAGGGAGCACTGAAGCTTTCTTT.